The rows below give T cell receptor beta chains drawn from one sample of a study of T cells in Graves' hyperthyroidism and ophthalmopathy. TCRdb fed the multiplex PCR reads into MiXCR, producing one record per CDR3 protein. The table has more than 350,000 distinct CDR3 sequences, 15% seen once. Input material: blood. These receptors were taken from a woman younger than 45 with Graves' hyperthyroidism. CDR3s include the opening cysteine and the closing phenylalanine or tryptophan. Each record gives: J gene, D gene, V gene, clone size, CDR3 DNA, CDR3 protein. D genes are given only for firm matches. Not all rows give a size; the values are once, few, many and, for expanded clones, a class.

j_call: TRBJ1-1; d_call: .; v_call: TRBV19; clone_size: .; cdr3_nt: TGTGCCAGTATCCCTCACTTGGGGAACACTGAAGCTTTCTTT; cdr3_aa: CASIPHLGNTEAFF
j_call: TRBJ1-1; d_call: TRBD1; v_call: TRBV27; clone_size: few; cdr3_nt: TGTGCCAGCAGTAAAAGGTCGACAGGGGCGAAGAACACTGAAGCTTTCTTT; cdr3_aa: CASSKRSTGAKNTEAFF
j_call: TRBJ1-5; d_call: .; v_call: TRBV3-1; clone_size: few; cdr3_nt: TGTGCCAGCAGCCAAGATCCAGGGACCGGCCTACAGCCCCAGCATTTT; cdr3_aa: CASSQDPGTGLQPQHF
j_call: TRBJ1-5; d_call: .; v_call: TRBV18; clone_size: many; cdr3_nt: TGTGCCAGCTCCGAGACAGGTAATAGCAATCAGCCCCAGCATTTT; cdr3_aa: CASSETGNSNQPQHF
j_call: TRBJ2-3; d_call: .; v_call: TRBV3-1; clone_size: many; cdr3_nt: TGTGCCAGCAGCCAGGCAACTCGAAGCACAGATACGCAGTATTTT; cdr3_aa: CASSQATRSTDTQYF
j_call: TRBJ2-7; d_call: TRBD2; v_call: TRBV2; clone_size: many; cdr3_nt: TGTGCCAGCAGTGGGCTAGCGGGCATCCACGAGCAGTACTTC; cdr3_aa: CASSGLAGIHEQYF
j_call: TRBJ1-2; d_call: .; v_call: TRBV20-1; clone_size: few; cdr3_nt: TGCAGTGAAAAGGAAAGGGTCGGGAACTATGGCTACACCTTC; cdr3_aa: CSEKERVGNYGYTF
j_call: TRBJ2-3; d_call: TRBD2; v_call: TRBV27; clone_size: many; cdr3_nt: TGTGCCAGCAGTCCCGGGACTAGCGTCGATACGCAGTATTTT; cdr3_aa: CASSPGTSVDTQYF
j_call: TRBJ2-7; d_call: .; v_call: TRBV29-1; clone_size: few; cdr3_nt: TGCAGCGTTGGTCTTGTGCAAGAGCAGTACTTC; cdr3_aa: CSVGLVQEQYF
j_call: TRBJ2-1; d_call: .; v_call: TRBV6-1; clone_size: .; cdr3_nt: TGTGCCAGCAGTCCAGGGGGGGGAGCGGGATCTATGCACAATGAGCAGTTCTTC; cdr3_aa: CASSPGGGAGSMHNEQFF
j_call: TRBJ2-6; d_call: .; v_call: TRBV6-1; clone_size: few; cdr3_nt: TGTGCCACCTGCCCCGGGGACGCCGGGGCCAACGTCCTGACTTTC; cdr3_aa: CATCPGDAGANVLTF
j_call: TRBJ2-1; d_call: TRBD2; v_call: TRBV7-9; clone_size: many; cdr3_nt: TGTGCCAGCAGCATCCCTAGCGGGACCTACAATGAGCAGTTCTTC; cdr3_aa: CASSIPSGTYNEQFF
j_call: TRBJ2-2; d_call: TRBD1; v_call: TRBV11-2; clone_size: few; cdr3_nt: TGTGCCAGCAGCTTAGGTAGACAGGGCTTGAACACCGGGGAGCTGTTTTTT; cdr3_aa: CASSLGRQGLNTGELFF
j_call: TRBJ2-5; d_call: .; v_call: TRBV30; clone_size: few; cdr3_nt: TGTGCCTGGAGTAAGGGACACCGGGAGACCCAGTACTTC; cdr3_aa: CAWSKGHRETQYF
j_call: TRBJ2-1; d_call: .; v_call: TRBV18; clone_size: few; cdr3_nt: TGTGCCAGCTCACCACGGGGGGAAGTGGGTGAGCAGTTCTTC; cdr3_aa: CASSPRGEVGEQFF
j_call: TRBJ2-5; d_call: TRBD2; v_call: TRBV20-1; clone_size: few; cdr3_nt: TGCAGTGCTAGGGTCCCTGGCGGGAGAAGAGAGACCCAGTACTTC; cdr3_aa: CSARVPGGRRETQYF
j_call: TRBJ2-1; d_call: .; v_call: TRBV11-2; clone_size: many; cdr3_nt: TGTGCCAGCAGCTTAGATAGCGCCCCATACAATGAGCAGTTCTTC; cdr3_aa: CASSLDSAPYNEQFF
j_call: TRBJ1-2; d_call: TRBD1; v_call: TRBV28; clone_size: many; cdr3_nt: TGTGCCAGCAGGAGGACAGGTCCTAGAGCTAACTATGGCTACACCTTC; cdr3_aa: CASRRTGPRANYGYTF
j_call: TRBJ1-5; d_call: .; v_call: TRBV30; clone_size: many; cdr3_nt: TGTGCCTGGAGTGTGCTGGCCGGAACCAATCAGCCCCAGCATTTT; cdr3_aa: CAWSVLAGTNQPQHF